This passage covers 28 T cell receptor beta chains from one sample sequenced in a study of T cells in Graves' hyperthyroidism and ophthalmopathy (dated by TCRdb to the late 2010s). Library preparation employed multiplex PCR. Instrument used: Illumina HiSeq 2000. TCR beta CDR3 regions were amplified from RNA transcripts. The TCR CDR3 was subjected to a first round of RT-PCR using the HTBI primer set and the Qiagen OneStep RT-PCR kit. The public reads were quality trimmed at Q25 with fastp and then assembled into clones with MiXCR by TCRdb, keeping productive beta chains. Duplicate CDR3 protein sequences are folded into a single record with the most common DNA and genes. The table for this sample lists hundreds of thousands of distinct CDR3 sequences; less than 15% of them were counted only once. Together, the top ten hold approximately 14% of the sample. Sequencing was carried out using blood. The receptors shown here come from a woman in her 40s with Graves' hyperthyroidism.

The chain combines TRBV7-9 with TRBJ1-2, with 9 bases fitting TRBD1. CDR1 is SEHNR, CDR2 FQNEAQ, per germline (reference sequence). V lost 5 bases, J lost 5 bases, and 9 bases stayed unmatched. The CDR3 length is 15 residues. CDR3 amino acids: CASSPSGTGSYGYTF. CDR3 nucleotide sequence: TGTGCCAGCAGCCCATCCGGGACAGGGTCGTATGGCTACACCTTC.

This clonotype was seen only a few times. The chain uses TRBV4-1 and TRBJ1-1; D is unresolved. Trimming took 4 bases from V and 1 from J, leaving 10 bases between them. Germline V gene data show CDR1 as MGHRA and CDR2 as YSYEKL. The CDR3 is 14 residues long. CDR3 sequence: CASSREQWNTEAFF. The CDR3 DNA is TGCGCCAGCAGCCGAGAACAGTGGAACACTGAAGCTTTCTTT.

The chain employs TRBV27 and TRBJ1-2, with D perhaps TRBD1 (5 bases). The CDR3 consists of 16 residues. Germline assignment: CDR1 MNHEY and CDR2 SMNVEV (reference sequence). Trimming left V 6 bases short and J 6 bases short, with 23 bases between. DNA for the CDR3: TGTGCCAGCAGCAAAGTCCCCGGGACTGCCTTTGATGGCTACACCTTC. It translates to CASSKVPGTAFDGYTF.

With regard to this clonotype: This may come from a read error, since a much larger clone is one base off. The CDR3 loop is CASRTGLAGVYEQYF. The CDR3, as DNA: TGTGCCAGCAGAACGGGACTAGCGGGAGTCTACGAGCAGTACTTC. The chain joins TRBV27 to TRBJ2-7; 14 bases map to TRBD2. Looked up from germline, CDR1 is MNHEY and CDR2 is SMNVEV (reference sequence). The V gene end was trimmed by 6 bases and the J gene end by 3 bases; junction bases not matched to a gene: 4. CDR3 size: 15 residues.

The chain links TRBV7-9 to TRBJ1-3; a possible D gene is TRBD1 (5 bases). CDR1 and CDR2 (germline): SEHNR, FQNEAQ (reference sequence). The CDR3 runs to 17 residues. Trimming pared 8 bases from V and 2 bases from J, leaving 22 bases between. CDR3 protein: CASQGVAKFFPGNTIYF. CDR3 bases: TGTGCCAGCCAAGGGGTGGCGAAATTCTTTCCTGGAAACACCATATATTTT.

This clonotype was detected ten times or more. The chain links TRBV28 to TRBJ2-7; 12 bases agree with TRBD1. Looked up from germline, CDR1 is MDHEN and CDR2 is SYDVKM. CDR3 length: 14 residues. Trimming cost V 6 bases and J 4 bases; bases outside gene matches: 4. CDR3 coding DNA: TGTGCCAGCAGGGGACAGGGGGCATTATACGAGCAGTACTTC. Its translation: CASRGQGALYEQYF.

The sample holds many counts of this clonotype. The chain joins TRBV20-1 to TRBJ2-1, with 11 bases lining up with TRBD2. CDR3 size: 15 residues. V was pared by 4 bases and J by 1 base, with 3 bases of the junction left unmatched. Germline loops: CDR1 DFQATT, CDR2 SNEGSKA (reference sequence). The CDR3 loop reads CSANLAGGSYNEQFF. DNA for the CDR3: TGCAGTGCTAACCTAGCGGGAGGATCCTACAATGAGCAGTTCTTC.

This clonotype occurred many times. CDR3 sequence (DNA): TGTGCCAGCACCTTTGGAGCGCTAAACACTGAAGCTTTCTTT. Translation: CASTFGALNTEAFF. The rearrangement joins TRBV11-1 to TRBJ1-1; D unresolved. The CDR3 is made up of 14 amino acids. Trimming pared 7 bases from V and 2 bases from J, leaving 14 bases between. Germline lookup yields CDR1 SGHAT and CDR2 FQDESV (reference sequence).

This clonotype was detected a few times. This chain joins TRBV5-1 and TRBJ1-5; 7 nucleotides match TRBD1. This CDR3 comprises 15 residues. V lost 3 bases to trimming and J lost 7 bases; unmatched junction nucleotides: 10. Looked up from germline, CDR1 is SGHRS and CDR2 is YFSETQ. CDR3 bases: TGCGCCAGCAGCTCGACAGGGCGCCCCGAACAGCCCCAGCATTTT. As protein: CASSSTGRPEQPQHF.

This chain uses TRBV14 with TRBJ2-3; D is uncertain. Germline V gives CDR1 SGHDN, CDR2 FVKESK. CDR3 length: 13 amino acids. V dropped 3 bases and J dropped 8 bases, with 12 bases sitting between them. Written as DNA, the CDR3 is TGTGCCAGCAGCCATCAGAAACCGGGTACGCAGTATTTT. Its translation: CASSHQKPGTQYF.

The CDR3: CSVEGAWAKNIQYF. DNA for the CDR3: TGCAGCGTTGAGGGGGCGTGGGCCAAAAACATTCAGTACTTC. This sequence joins TRBV29-1 and TRBJ2-4, with D maybe TRBD1 (6 bases). This CDR3 is built from 14 residues. The V gene lost 3 bases and the J gene lost 1 base, with 10 bases spanning the gap. Germline CDR1 SQVTM, CDR2 ANQGSEA.

This clonotype was observed many times. V gene TRBV28 combines with J gene TRBJ2-1; 9 bases match TRBD2. The CDR3 contains 15 residues. Germline CDR1 reads MDHEN; CDR2 reads SYDVKM. The trim removed 4 bases at V and 4 bases at J, leaving 5 bases unmatched. The CDR3 coding sequence is TGTGCCAGCAGTTCCGCTAGCGGGGCGTACAATGAGCAGTTCTTC. The encoded protein is CASSSASGAYNEQFF. The complete variable domain, with remaining parts taken from reference TRBV28 and TRBJ2-1, reads DVKVTQSSRYLVKRTGEKVFLECVQDMDHENMFWYRQDPGLGLRLIYFSYDVKMKEKGDIPEGYSVSREKKERFSLILESASTNQTSMYLCASSSASGAYNEQFFGPGTRLTVL.

The V gene is TRBV20-1, the J gene TRBJ2-7; 7 bases align to TRBD1. V was clipped by 3 bases and J by 7 bases; unmatched bases: 12. The V gene's germline CDR1 is DFQATT and CDR2 SNEGSKA (reference sequence). The length of the CDR3 is 14 residues. Here the CDR3 DNA reads TGCAGTGCTAGGCCCGGACAGGTTAATGGTGAGCAGTACTTC. Its protein product is CSARPGQVNGEQYF.

This clonotype was recorded a few times. V is TRBV12-3 or TRBV12-4 and J is TRBJ2-5; 7 bases are a match to TRBD1. This CDR3 contains 15 residues. V lost 4 bases and J lost 5; bases outside the gene matches: 10. CDR3 sequence: CASSSRDRFIETQYF. The CDR3 region has the DNA TGTGCCAGCAGTTCCCGGGACAGATTTATTGAGACCCAGTACTTC.

This chain joins TRBV9 and TRBJ2-5; tentative D call: TRBD2 (6 bases). Trimming took off 3 bases at V and 5 bases at J, with 17 bases between the two ends. The CDR3 is 15 residues long. Germline V CDR1 and CDR2: SGDLS, YYNGEE. The CDR3 spells CASSGEAVRVETQYF. The CDR3 DNA reads as TGTGCCAGCAGCGGGGAGGCCGTCCGGGTGGAGACCCAGTACTTC.

This clonotype was observed many times. This chain connects TRBV6-5 to TRBJ1-2; TRBD1 matches at 12 bases. V dropped 2 bases and J dropped 8; count of bases not matched to a gene: 3. The CDR3 runs 14 residues. Germline V gene data show CDR1 as MNHEY and CDR2 as SVGAGI. This CDR3 reads CASSYGGTGGGYTF. The CDR3 DNA reads TGTGCCAGCAGTTACGGGGGGACAGGGGGCGGCTACACCTTC.

This clonotype was found a few times. The chain combines TRBV27 with TRBJ1-4, with TRBD1 matching over 9 bases. CDR3 length equals 14 residues. J was trimmed by 11 bases and V by 2 bases; bases with no gene match: 6. Germline values: CDR1 MNHEY, CDR2 SMNVEV (reference sequence). CDR3 sequence: CASSLQDRGMKLFF. The CDR3 DNA reads as TGTGCCAGCAGTTTACAGGACAGGGGAATGAAACTGTTTTTT. Full variable domain (outside the CDR3, taken from reference TRBV27 and TRBJ1-4): EAQVTQNPRYLITVTGKKLTVTCSQNMNHEYMSWYRQDPGLGLRQIYYSMNVEVTDKGDVPEGYKVSRKEKRNFPLILESPSPNQTSLYFCASSLQDRGMKLFFGSGTQLSVL.

This clonotype was counted between two and nine times. DNA for the CDR3: TGTGCCAGCAGCTTTGATAGCGGGAGTTCCTACAATGAGCAGTTCTTC. Encoded protein: CASSFDSGSSYNEQFF. This chain joins TRBV7-3 and TRBJ2-1; 9 positions match TRBD2. Germline V CDR1 and CDR2: SGHTA, FQGTGA. This CDR3 has 16 amino acids. V gave up 3 bases and J gave up 1 base; unmatched junction bases: 4. Drawing the rest from reference TRBV7-3 and TRBJ2-1, the complete variable domain is GAGVSQTPSNKVTEKGKYVELRCDPISGHTALYWYRQSLGQGPEFLIYFQGTGAADDSGLPNDRFFAVRPEGSVSTLKIQRTERGDSAVYLCASSFDSGSSYNEQFFGPGTRLTVL.

This chain uses TRBV11-2 with TRBJ2-5; perhaps TRBD2 as D (5 bases). Germline V gives CDR1 SGHAT, CDR2 FQNNGV. CDR3 length equals 14 residues. V was clipped by 3 bases and J by 4 bases, with 12 bases between them. The chain's CDR3 is CASSFPGLRETQYF. For the CDR3, the DNA is TGTGCCAGCAGCTTCCCGGGGTTGAGAGAGACCCAGTACTTC.

Many counts were recorded for this clonotype. The genes are TRBV6-1 and TRBJ2-1; 9 bases match TRBD2. The length of the CDR3 is 17 residues. CDR1 is MNHNS, CDR2 SASEGT, per germline. The J segment lost 1 base and the V segment lost 5 bases, leaving 9 bases of the junction unmatched. The CDR3 region is CASSSLAAGGSYNEQFF. The CDR3 nucleotides read TGTGCCAGCAGTTCCTTAGCGGCGGGAGGGTCCTACAATGAGCAGTTCTTC.

This clonotype was detected a few times. Here the CDR3 reads CASSARTGGQGYTF. Here the CDR3 DNA reads TGTGCCAGCAGCGCACGTACAGGGGGCCAGGGCTACACCTTC. The chain combines TRBV9 with TRBJ1-2, with 9 bases matching TRBD1. In germline, CDR1 is SGDLS, CDR2 YYNGEE. The CDR3 has 14 residues. J was trimmed by 8 bases and V by 3 bases; bases with no gene match: 8.

The sample holds a few counts of this clonotype. A read error may produce the germline difference seen at one junction end. The J gene is TRBJ1-1, the V gene TRBV29-1; D not certain. The CDR3 loop spans 13 amino acids. Germline assignment: CDR1 SQVTM and CDR2 ANQGSEA. The CDR3 loop is CSASGRMNTEASF. The CDR3 coding sequence is TGCAGCGCCAGTGGCAGGATGAACACTGAAGCTTCCTTT.

This clonotype was counted many times. CDR3 DNA sequence: TGTGCCAGCAGCTTAGGCGGGAGGGCCAGGGACAATGAGCAGTTCTTC. It encodes CASSLGGRARDNEQFF. The rearrangement joins TRBV7-8 to TRBJ2-1; 9 positions match TRBD2. CDR3 length: 16 residues. Germline V lookup: CDR1 SGHVS, CDR2 FQNEAQ. Unmatched junction bases numbered 6, after V lost 1 base and J lost 5 bases.

At least ten counts were recorded for this clonotype. The chain couples TRBV27 to TRBJ1-5, with 11 bases aligning to TRBD1. The CDR3 runs to 15 residues. The V gene's germline CDR1 is MNHEY and CDR2 SMNVEV (reference sequence). The V segment lost 6 bases and the J segment 2 bases; nucleotides outside the gene matches: 3. The CDR3 sequence is CASRMGQGGNQPQHF. The DNA of the CDR3 is TGTGCCAGCAGGATGGGACAGGGGGGCAATCAGCCCCAGCATTTT.

Many counts were recorded for this clonotype. The rearrangement uses TRBV6-2 or TRBV6-3 and TRBJ2-5; TRBD2 matches at 9 bases. The germline V gene has CDR1 MNHEY and CDR2 SVGEGT. The CDR3 sequence is 14 residues long. Trimming took 5 bases from V and 1 from J; bases not matched to a gene: 2. The CDR3 loop is CASSQTSGQETQYF. The CDR3 DNA sequence: TGTGCCAGCAGTCAGACTAGCGGCCAAGAGACCCAGTACTTC.

This clonotype was observed at least ten times. The chain uses TRBV5-1 and TRBJ1-2; D is uncertain. This CDR3 is built from 15 residues. Germline-derived CDR1 and CDR2 are SGHRS and YFSETQ. Trimming stripped 1 base from V and 2 bases from J, with 12 bases between. CDR3 amino acids: CASSLQSTKNYGYTF. CDR3 coding DNA: TGCGCCAGCAGCTTGCAATCCACTAAGAACTATGGCTACACCTTC.

This clonotype was found many times. This chain connects TRBV20-1 to TRBJ2-2; 8 positions agree with TRBD2. V trimming: 0 bases; J trimming: 5 bases; junction bases outside the gene matches: 8. The CDR3 spans 16 residues. Looked up from germline, CDR1 is DFQATT and CDR2 is SNEGSKA (reference sequence). CDR3 DNA: TGCAGTGCTAGAGATTACGGGCGGGAGGTAACCGGGGAGCTGTTTTTT. Its translation: CSARDYGREVTGELFF.

This clonotype was detected many times. The CDR3 loop reads CASSFPNSVGYGYTF. The CDR3 DNA reads as TGTGCCAGCAGTTTTCCCAACAGCGTGGGGTATGGCTACACCTTC. The gene calls are TRBV28 and TRBJ1-2; no clear D gene. Between the trimmed V and J ends, which lost 3 bases and 5 bases, there was a span of 16 bases. The CDR3 is 15 amino acids. Germline V CDR1 and CDR2: MDHEN, SYDVKM.